The present TCR beta chain was sequenced within a study of T cell responses to AZD1222 COVID-19 vaccine. Profiling relied on immunoSEQ multiplex PCR, and the TCRdb table lists in-frame clones only, not all of them. Counted here are under 110,000 clones, about 87% occurring once; the ten biggest clones make up about a tenth. Trimming took off 9 bases at V and 3 bases at J, with 14 bases between the two ends. The germline V gene encodes CDR1 MNHEY and CDR2 SVGAGI. The CDR3 is made up of 14 amino acids. This chain joins TRBV6-5 and TRBJ1-4; tentative D call: TRBD1 (5 bases). The sequences come from peripheral blood, collected 28 days after the second AZD1222 dose. The sequence was obtained from an adult who received the AZD1222 COVID-19 vaccine. The CDR3: CARPRGNANEKLFF. The CDR3 nucleotides read TGTGCCAGACCCCGGGGCAATGCTAATGAAAAACTGTTTTTT.